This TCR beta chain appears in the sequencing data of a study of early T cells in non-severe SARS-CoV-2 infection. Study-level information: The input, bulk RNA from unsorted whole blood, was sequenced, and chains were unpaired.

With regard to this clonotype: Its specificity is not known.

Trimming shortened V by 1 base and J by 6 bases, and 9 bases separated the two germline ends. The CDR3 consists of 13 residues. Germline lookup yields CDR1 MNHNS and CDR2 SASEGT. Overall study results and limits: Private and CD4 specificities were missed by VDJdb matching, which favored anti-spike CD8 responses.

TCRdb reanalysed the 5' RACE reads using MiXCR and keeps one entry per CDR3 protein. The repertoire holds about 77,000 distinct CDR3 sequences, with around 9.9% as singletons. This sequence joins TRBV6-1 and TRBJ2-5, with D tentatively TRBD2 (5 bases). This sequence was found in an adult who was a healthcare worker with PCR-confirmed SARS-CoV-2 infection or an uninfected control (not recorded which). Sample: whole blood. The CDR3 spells CASSEGPGKTQYF. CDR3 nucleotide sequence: TGTGCCAGCAGTGAAGGACCCGGGAAGACCCAGTACTTC.